One and the same sample provided the 2 T cell receptor beta chains below, sequenced in a study of regulatory T cells in long-lasting Graves disease. The authors built TCR beta libraries using iRepertoire HTBI primers and Arm-PCR of CDR3 regions. Via MiXCR, TCRdb re-called the multiplex PCR reads, giving one row per CDR3 protein. The sample has about 620,000 distinct CDR3 sequences; roughly 15% are singletons. Time point specified: newly diagnosed GD, antithyroid drugs for less than 3 months. Researchers made the TCR library from RNA that was extracted from PBMCs. These data were likewise used in another study, on T cells in Graves' hyperthyroidism and ophthalmopathy.

Sequencing was performed on peripheral blood mononuclear cells (PBMCs), taken at new diagnosis, from a patient treated with antithyroid drugs. The source of these receptors is a woman aged 25 to 39 with Graves disease.

This clonotype was picked up many times. The chain is built from TRBV12-3 or TRBV12-4 and TRBJ2-1; D gene unclear. The V gene lost 3 bases and the J gene lost 0 bases, with 9 bases spanning the gap. This CDR3 is 15 amino acids long. The CDR3 sequence is CASSFGGASYNEQFF. The CDR3 DNA reads TGTGCCAGCAGTTTCGGCGGAGCCTCCTACAATGAGCAGTTCTTC.

This clonotype was recorded a few times. This rearrangement joins TRBV11-2 to TRBJ2-7; TRBD2 might be the D (6 bases). The ends were cut back, 1 base at V and 2 bases at J, with 12 bases in the middle. Per germline, CDR1 SGHAT and CDR2 FQNNGV. CDR3 length equals 15 residues. The CDR3 region is CASSLGREIPYEQYF. The CDR3 coding sequence is TGTGCCAGCAGCTTAGGCCGGGAGATCCCCTACGAGCAGTACTTC.